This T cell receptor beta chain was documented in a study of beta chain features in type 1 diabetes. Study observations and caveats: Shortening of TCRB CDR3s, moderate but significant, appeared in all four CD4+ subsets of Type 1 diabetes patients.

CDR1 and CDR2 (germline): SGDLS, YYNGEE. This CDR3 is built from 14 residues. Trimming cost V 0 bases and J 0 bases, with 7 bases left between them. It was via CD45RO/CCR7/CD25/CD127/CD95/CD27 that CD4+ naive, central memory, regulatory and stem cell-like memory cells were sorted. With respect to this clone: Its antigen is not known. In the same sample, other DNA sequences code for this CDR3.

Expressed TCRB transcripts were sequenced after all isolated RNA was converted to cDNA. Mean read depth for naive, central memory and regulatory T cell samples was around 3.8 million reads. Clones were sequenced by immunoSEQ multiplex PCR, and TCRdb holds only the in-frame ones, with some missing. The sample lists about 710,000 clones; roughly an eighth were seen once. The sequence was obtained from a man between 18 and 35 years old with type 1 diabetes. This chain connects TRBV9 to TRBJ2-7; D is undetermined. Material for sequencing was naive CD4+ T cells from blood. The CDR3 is CASSVDGSSYEQYF. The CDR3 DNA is TGTGCCAGCAGCGTAGACGGTTCCTCCTACGAGCAGTACTTC.